The 18 T cell receptor beta chains reported below all come from one sample, sequenced in a study of blood T cell repertoires in COVID-19. The protocol was immunoSEQ multiplex PCR, while the TCRdb copy is restricted to in-frame clones and leaves out a portion. The table has more than 150,000 clones, about nine tenths seen once. The specimen was peripheral blood. The receptors were sampled from a man in his forties with acute or convalescent COVID-19.

The genes are TRBV3-1 (or the pseudogene TRBV3-2) and TRBJ1-2; D is perhaps TRBD1 (5 bases). The CDR3 has 17 residues. The germline gives CDR1 LGHDT, CDR2 YNNKEL (reference sequence). Trimming took off 0 bases at V and 5 bases at J, with 19 bases between the two ends. The CDR3 sequence: CASSQEATMGRGYGYTF. DNA for the CDR3: TGTGCCAGCAGCCAAGAAGCAACCATGGGTAGGGGTTATGGCTACACCTTC.

This clone is a singleton in its sample. Within the sample, other DNA sequences also encode this same CDR3. The J gene is TRBJ1-1, the V gene TRBV5-1; no firm D call. Trimming pared 0 bases from V and 1 base from J, leaving 7 bases between. In germline, CDR1 is SGHRS, CDR2 YFSETQ. The CDR3 is made up of 14 amino acids. CDR3 sequence: CASSLVTANTEAFF. CDR3 coding DNA: TGCGCCAGCAGCTTGGTTACAGCGAACACTGAAGCTTTCTTT.

V and J are TRBV6-2 or TRBV6-3 and TRBJ2-5; TRBD1 matches 8 bases. Germline values: CDR1 MNHEY, CDR2 SVGEGT. V trimming: 5 bases; J trimming: 5 bases; junction bases outside the gene matches: 4. The CDR3 is 13 amino acids. This CDR3 reads CASSLWTGETQYF. The CDR3 bases are TGTGCCAGCAGTCTATGGACAGGGGAGACCCAGTACTTC.

This sequence joins TRBV28 and TRBJ2-3, with D tentatively TRBD1 (6 bases). With 5 bases removed from V and 3 bases from J, the gap between germline ends came to 15 bases. In germline, CDR1 is MDHEN, CDR2 SYDVKM. The CDR3 totals 15 residues. This CDR3 reads CASSLGQAATDTQYF. For the CDR3, the DNA is TGTGCCAGCAGTCTGGGACAAGCGGCGACAGATACGCAGTATTTT.

Only one count was recorded for this clone. This chain links TRBV10-2 with TRBJ2-2, with D tentatively TRBD1 (6 bases). The CDR3 has 14 amino acids. V was shortened by 6 bases and J by 7 bases, with 15 bases between the two germline ends. Germline loops: CDR1 WSHSY, CDR2 SAAADI. In DNA form, the CDR3 reads TGCGCCAGCAGCCTACAGGGATCCGGCGGGGAGCTGTTTTTT. This translates into CASSLQGSGGELFF.

The chain links TRBV29-1 to TRBJ2-1, with 9 nucleotides matching TRBD1. Germline V gene sequence: CDR1 SQVTM, CDR2 ANQGSEA. V shed 1 base and J 9 bases; nucleotides not matched to a gene: 10. The CDR3 consists of 15 residues. As DNA, the CDR3 is TGCAGCGTTGAAGGAGACAGGGGGAAGATCGGTGAGCAGTTCTTC. It codes for CSVEGDRGKIGEQFF.

The rearrangement links TRBV6-6 to TRBJ2-7; D unclear. V lost 2 bases and J lost 7, with 9 bases in between. Per germline, CDR1 MNHNY and CDR2 SVGAGI (reference sequence). The CDR3 is 12 residues long. CDR3 DNA: TGTGCCAGCAGTTACATCTACCAAGAGCAGTACTTC. It is translated as CASSYIYQEQYF.

The CDR3: CSVQGSFGLPSKYNEQFF. The CDR3 nucleotides are TGCAGCGTTCAAGGGTCATTTGGACTTCCCTCTAAATACAATGAGCAGTTCTTC. The V call is TRBV29-1, the J call TRBJ2-1, with D possibly matching TRBD2 (5 bases). V lost 5 bases and J lost 4, with 27 bases in between. Germline values: CDR1 SQVTM, CDR2 ANQGSEA. The CDR3 spans 18 residues.

The gene calls are TRBV2 and TRBJ1-2, with a tentative D call TRBD1 (5 bases). V lost 2 bases and J lost 3, with 13 bases in between. CDR3 length equals 15 residues. Germline V lookup: CDR1 SNHLY, CDR2 FYNNEI. The CDR3 region is CASSERLDSHYGYTF. The CDR3 DNA reads as TGTGCCAGCAGTGAAAGATTAGACAGCCACTATGGCTACACCTTC.

The chain is built from TRBV19 and TRBJ1-2; 9 bases fit TRBD1. The length of the CDR3 is 14 residues. V was clipped by 4 bases and J by 8 bases; unmatched bases: 8. Germline CDR1 reads LNHDA; CDR2 reads SQIVND (reference sequence). The CDR3 DNA reads TGTGCCAGTAGTACCGGGACAGGGAATAAGGGCTACACCTTC. Encoded protein: CASSTGTGNKGYTF.

V is TRBV12-3 or TRBV12-4 and J is TRBJ2-7, with D uncertain. Trimming removed 1 base from V and 3 bases from J, with 7 bases in between. The CDR3 spans 13 residues. CDR3 loop: CASSLGHIYEQYF. Here the CDR3 DNA reads TGTGCCAGCAGTTTAGGACACATCTACGAGCAGTACTTC.

V gene TRBV7-6 combines with J gene TRBJ1-5; possible D gene TRBD1, 5 bases. There are 15 residues in the CDR3. Germline V gene sequence: CDR1 SGHVS, CDR2 FNYEAQ. V gave up 1 base and J gave up 4 bases, with 11 bases separating them. The CDR3 nucleotides read TGTGCCAGCAGCTTAGATGGGGCCGGGAATCAGCCCCAGCATTTT. Translated: CASSLDGAGNQPQHF.

The chain joins TRBV19 to TRBJ1-1, with D possibly TRBD1 on 6 matching bases. This CDR3 spans 15 amino acids. The germline gives CDR1 LNHDA, CDR2 SQIVND (reference sequence). V dropped 2 bases and J dropped 1 base, with 11 bases sitting between them. This chain's CDR3 is CASSISRGGNTEAFF. CDR3 nucleotide sequence: TGTGCCAGTAGTATATCCAGGGGCGGGAACACTGAAGCTTTCTTT.

V usage is TRBV7-8 and J usage is TRBJ2-7; 8 nucleotides agree with TRBD1. Unmatched junction bases numbered 3, after V lost 5 bases and J lost 3 bases. Looked up from germline, CDR1 is SGHVS and CDR2 is FQNEAQ. The CDR3 contains 13 residues. CDR3 residues: CASSLTGGYEQYF. CDR3 bases: TGTGCCAGCAGCCTCACAGGGGGCTACGAGCAGTACTTC.

J is TRBJ2-1 and V is TRBV4-2; 13 bases map to TRBD2. V lost 4 bases and J lost 8; bases outside the gene matches: 2. Germline CDR1 LGHNA, CDR2 YNFKEQ. The CDR3 totals 14 residues. Here the CDR3 reads CASSRTSGGYEQFF. The CDR3 DNA reads TGTGCCAGCAGCCGGACTAGCGGGGGTTATGAGCAGTTCTTC.

This clone has a handful of counts. The rearrangement uses TRBV29-1 and TRBJ1-1; the D gene is possibly TRBD1 (6 bases). The V and J ends lost 7 bases and 1 base respectively, with 13 bases between them. Germline lookup yields CDR1 SQVTM and CDR2 ANQGSEA. The CDR3 loop spans 13 amino acids. The CDR3 sequence is CSAAQGTNTEAFF. CDR3 sequence (DNA): TGCAGCGCTGCGCAGGGGACGAACACTGAAGCTTTCTTT.

The CDR3 nucleotides read TGCGCCAGCAGCTTGTTGGGCCCCGTGGGGGGGACGGACATTCAGTACTTC. Translation: CASSLLGPVGGTDIQYF. The V call is TRBV5-1, the J call TRBJ2-4; 7 bases are shared with TRBD2. Germline CDR1 and CDR2: SGHRS and YFSETQ. The CDR3 runs to 17 residues. With V trimmed by 1 base and J by 8 bases, 15 bases remained unmatched.

The chain joins TRBV2 to TRBJ2-2; the match to TRBD1 covers 7 bases. Germline CDR1 is SNHLY and CDR2 is FYNNEI. The CDR3 spans 17 residues. The trim removed 4 bases at V and 1 base at J, leaving 9 bases unmatched. CDR3 in DNA: TGTGCCAGCAGTGCGATGCCGGGACAGAGGAACACCGGGGAGCTGTTTTTT. Its translation is CASSAMPGQRNTGELFF.